This T cell receptor beta chain was captured by sequencing in a study of cytomegalovirus exposure and HLA in healthy donors. The PCR was carried out with 60 Vbeta primers and 13 Jbeta primers. Assay: immunoSEQ multiplex PCR; the TCRdb copy retains only in-frame clones and omits some. Found here are under 300,000 clones, around 81% of them singletons; the top ten hold almost 8%. This CDR3 spans 15 amino acids. In germline, CDR1 is MNHNS, CDR2 SASEGT. The V end lost 6 bases, the J end lost 1 base, and 14 bases lay between the germline ends. Sequencing input: PBMCs. The source of this sequence is a woman aged 60-75 years in good health and CMV-seropositive. This rearrangement joins TRBV6-1 to TRBJ2-3, with D perhaps matching TRBD2 (7 bases). Here the CDR3 reads CASSGGGGRTDTQYF. CDR3 nucleotides: TGTGCCAGCAGCGGGGGCGGGGGACGCACAGATACGCAGTATTTT.